The T cell receptor (beta chain) described here comes from a study of T cell responses to AZD1222 COVID-19 vaccine. In the case of this clone: No antigen is known for it.

Study outcomes and limitations: Among spike-specific TCRs, nearly half reportedly target unmutated variant regions.

The CDR3 has 14 residues. Trimming cost V 8 bases and J 2 bases; bases outside gene matches: 9. The germline V gene has CDR1 KGHSH and CDR2 LQKENI. Profiling relied on immunoSEQ multiplex PCR, and the TCRdb table lists in-frame clones only, not all of them. The sample holds around 120,000 clones, 90% seen once. The source of this sequence is an adult in good health. This chain joins TRBV18 and TRBJ2-7; TRBD1 matches 7 bases. Sequenced here: peripheral blood, sampled on day 0 of AZD1222 vaccination. The CDR3 sequence is CASKKGGQTYEQYF. The CDR3, as DNA: TGTGCCAGCAAAAAAGGGGGACAGACCTACGAGCAGTACTTC.